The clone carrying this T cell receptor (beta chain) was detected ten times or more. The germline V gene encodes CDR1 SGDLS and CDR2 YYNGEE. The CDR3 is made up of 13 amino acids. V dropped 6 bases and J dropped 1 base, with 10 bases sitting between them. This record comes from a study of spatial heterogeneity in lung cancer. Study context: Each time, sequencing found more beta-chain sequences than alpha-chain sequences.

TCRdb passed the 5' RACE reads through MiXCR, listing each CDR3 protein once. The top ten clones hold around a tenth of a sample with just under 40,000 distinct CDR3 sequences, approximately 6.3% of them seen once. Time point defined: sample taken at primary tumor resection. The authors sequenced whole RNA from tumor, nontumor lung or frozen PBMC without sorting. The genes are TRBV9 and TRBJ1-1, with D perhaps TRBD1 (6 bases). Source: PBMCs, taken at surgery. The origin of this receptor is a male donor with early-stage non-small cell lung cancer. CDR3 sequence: CASTQGPNTEAFF. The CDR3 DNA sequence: TGTGCCAGCACCCAGGGGCCGAACACTGAAGCTTTCTTT.